The clone carrying this T cell receptor beta chain appeared many times. Its antigen remains unknown. This sample was taken from a study of T cell repertoires in cytomegalovirus infection. Study-wide background: Through public TCR beta signatures, both CMV infection and matching HLA type were indicated.

The CDR3 has 13 residues. Germline CDR1 is LNHDA and CDR2 is SQIVND (reference sequence). Trimming removed 1 base at V and 4 bases at J, with 7 bases between. TCRdb re-called the reads through MiXCR, storing one row per CDR3 protein. The table lists around 450,000 distinct CDR3 sequences, approximately 10% of them singletons. The study's findings and limits: Cumulative public TCR beta family frequency identified carriers of CMV plus the relevant HLA. CMV-specific TCR beta clonotypes restricted by HLA-C were the ones dominating the ex vivo response.

The specimen was PBMCs. The chain is built from TRBV19 and TRBJ1-2; D uncertain. This TCR derives from a human donor in good health (CMV status not recorded). Some clones in this sample may be carry-over from other donors' samples. CDR3 bases: TGTGCCAGTAGTATAGGAACGGGCTATGGCTACACCTTC. Translated: CASSIGTGYGYTF.